These T cell receptor beta chains were read from a single sample in a study of T cells in Graves' hyperthyroidism and ophthalmopathy. TCRdb used MiXCR to reprocess the multiplex PCR reads, holding one entry per CDR3 protein. This sample yields 200,000 to 250,000 distinct CDR3 sequences, of which about a sixth are seen a single time; 28% belongs to the top ten. Sequenced material: blood. The receptor source for this set is a woman between 18 and 29 years old with Graves' ophthalmopathy. Each CDR3 is given with its conserved first and last residue. D genes are given only for firm matches. Clone sizes are given selectively: once, few, many, or a class where the clone is expanded.

d_call	v_call	clone_size	j_call	cdr3_nt	cdr3_aa
NA	TRBV18	many	TRBJ1-1	TGTGCCAGCTCACCGGCAGGGCCGAACACTGAAGCTTTCTTT	CASSPAGPNTEAFF
TRBD1	TRBV20-1	many	TRBJ2-7	TGCAGTGCTAGATTTTTCGGGACAGGGGGCGACGAGCAGTACTTC	CSARFFGTGGDEQYF
TRBD1	TRBV6-2/TRBV6-3	many	TRBJ2-7	TGTGCCAGCAGTTACGGCCCAGGGGGCTACGAGCAGTACTTC	CASSYGPGGYEQYF
TRBD1	TRBV10-3	many	TRBJ1-6	TGTGCCGTAATAACTGAGGGACAGCGTAATTCACCCCTCCACTTT	CAVITEGQRNSPLHF
NA	TRBV11-2	many	TRBJ2-7	TGTGCCAGCAGCCGGGGACTCTCCGGAGACGAGCAGTACTTC	CASSRGLSGDEQYF
TRBD2	TRBV6-2/TRBV6-3	many	TRBJ2-2	TGTGCCAGCACCCCCCGGGGGGGATTGAACACCGGGGAGCTGTTTTTT	CASTPRGGLNTGELFF
TRBD1	TRBV20-1	NA	TRBJ2-2	TGCAGTGCTAGAGATCGGCGGACAGGGAACACCGGGGAGCTGTTTTTT	CSARDRRTGNTGELFF
TRBD2	TRBV29-1	many	TRBJ2-1	TGCAGCGCACCAGAACATGGACTAGCGGGGACGACACAGTTCTTC	CSAPEHGLAGTTQFF
NA	TRBV28	many	TRBJ1-1	TGTGCCAGCAGTTTAGGGGGTCGGGCTGAAGCTTTCTTT	CASSLGGRAEAFF
TRBD1	TRBV11-2	NA	TRBJ2-7	TGTGCCAGCAGCTATACCCGTTCAGGGGGCTACGAGCAGTACTTC	CASSYTRSGGYEQYF
NA	TRBV7-8	many	TRBJ1-2	TGTGCCAGCAGCTTAGGGGCTTCGTCCTATGGCTACACCTTC	CASSLGASSYGYTF
NA	TRBV7-2	many	TRBJ2-2	TGTGCCAGCAGCTTAGTATGGCGGGCGAACACCGGGGAGCTGTTTTTT	CASSLVWRANTGELFF
NA	TRBV5-8	many	TRBJ2-2	TGTGCCAGCAGCTTGGTCTACCCGAACACCGGGGAGCTGTTTTTT	CASSLVYPNTGELFF
NA	TRBV25-1	NA	TRBJ2-1	TGTGCCAGCAGTGCTAAGGGGGGCTCCTACAATGAGCAGTTCTTC	CASSAKGGSYNEQFF
NA	TRBV10-2	NA	TRBJ2-5	TGCGCCACCGAGAGGGGGGAGACCCAGTACTTC	CATERGETQYF
NA	TRBV9	many	TRBJ1-5	TGTGCCAGCAGGTTTGGGCAGAGTTGCAATCAGCCCCAGCATTTT	CASRFGQSCNQPQHF
TRBD2	TRBV13	few	TRBJ2-1	TGTGCCAGCAGCTTAGGTTCAGCGGGAGGAACCACACAGTTCTTC	CASSLGSAGGTTQFF
NA	TRBV6-2/TRBV6-3	many	TRBJ1-2	TGTGCCAGCAGTTTAATACGAGCTCGGGCCTATGGCTACACCTTC	CASSLIRARAYGYTF
TRBD1	TRBV4-1	many	TRBJ2-5	TGCGCCAGCAGCCAAGGGACAGGGACGGCGACCCAGTACTTC	CASSQGTGTATQYF
NA	TRBV27	many	TRBJ2-1	TGTGCCAGCAGTTCAACTTTCTACAATGAGCAGTTCTTC	CASSSTFYNEQFF
TRBD2	TRBV20-1	many	TRBJ2-3	TGCAGTGCTCCCCAATTTAGCGGGGGCCGGGCAGGCGTCGGTACGCAGTATTTT	CSAPQFSGGRAGVGTQYF
TRBD2	TRBV5-4	many	TRBJ2-1	TGTGCCAGCAGCTTGGCTAGCGGGGGAAACAATGAGCAGTTCTTC	CASSLASGGNNEQFF
NA	TRBV30	many	TRBJ1-2	TGTGCCTGGAGTGTAATGGGGGAAGGCTACACCTTC	CAWSVMGEGYTF
NA	TRBV30	many	TRBJ1-4	TGTGCCTGGAGTCCAGGGTCTACTAATGAAAAACTGTTTTTT	CAWSPGSTNEKLFF
NA	TRBV30	many	TRBJ2-7	TGTGCCTGGAGTTGGGGTAGCTCCTACGAGCAGTACTTC	CAWSWGSSYEQYF
NA	TRBV3-1	many	TRBJ1-2	TGTGCCAGCACTACCCCGGGTGGCGGCTACACCTTC	CASTTPGGGYTF
TRBD1	TRBV9	many	TRBJ1-1	TGTGCCAGCAGCGCAGGGGGCTTGAACACTGAAGCTTTCTTT	CASSAGGLNTEAFF
NA	TRBV28	many	TRBJ2-1	TGTGCCAGCAGTTTAGCCCCCGAAGAGGCAGGCTCCTACAATGAGCAGTTCTTC	CASSLAPEEAGSYNEQFF
TRBD2	TRBV29-1	NA	TRBJ2-1	TGCAGCGTCTCCTACCCCGGGACTAGCGGGGGGCGATTATACAATGAGCAGTTCTTC	CSVSYPGTSGGRLYNEQFF
NA	TRBV6-1	many	TRBJ1-1	TGTGCCAGCACTTCGTCAATGGCAGGAGAAGCTTTCTTT	CASTSSMAGEAFF
NA	TRBV6-5	many	TRBJ2-1	TGTGCCAGCAGTTACTCGGCAGGGAATTCCTACAATGAGCAGTTCTTC	CASSYSAGNSYNEQFF
TRBD1	TRBV7-9	many	TRBJ1-2	TGTGCCAGCAGCTTGCCCTCTTCCGGGGACAGGGGGATTTATGGCTACACCTTC	CASSLPSSGDRGIYGYTF
NA	TRBV20-1	many	TRBJ2-7	TGCAGTGCTAGACCCCGTAATGGTCGGGCCTACGAGCAGTACTTC	CSARPRNGRAYEQYF
TRBD1	TRBV2	NA	TRBJ2-2	TGTGCCAGCAGTAGGACAGGGGCACCGACCGGGGAGCTGTTTTTT	CASSRTGAPTGELFF
NA	TRBV20-1	many	TRBJ2-5	TGCAGTGCTAGTGGTCTAGTCGAGACCCAGTACTTC	CSASGLVETQYF
NA	TRBV4-1	NA	TRBJ1-5	TGCGCCAGCAGCCAAGTCGATATGGGGGTGCGTCGGCAGCCCCAGCATTTT	CASSQVDMGVRRQPQHF
TRBD1	TRBV7-6	many	TRBJ2-2	TGTGCCAGCAGCCAAGGGACAGGGGGCGCAAACACCGGGGAGCTGTTTTTT	CASSQGTGGANTGELFF
TRBD2	TRBV6-1	many	TRBJ2-3	TGTGCCAGCGAAGCGGGAGTGGCAGATACGCAGTATTTT	CASEAGVADTQYF
TRBD2	TRBV11-2	NA	TRBJ2-1	TGTGCCAGCAGCCCTGGGACTAGCGGGAGTGGTGAGCAGTTCTTC	CASSPGTSGSGEQFF
TRBD1	TRBV19	many	TRBJ2-3	TGTGCCAGTAGTGTCACCCTGACAGGGTTCAGGGATACGCAGTATTTT	CASSVTLTGFRDTQYF